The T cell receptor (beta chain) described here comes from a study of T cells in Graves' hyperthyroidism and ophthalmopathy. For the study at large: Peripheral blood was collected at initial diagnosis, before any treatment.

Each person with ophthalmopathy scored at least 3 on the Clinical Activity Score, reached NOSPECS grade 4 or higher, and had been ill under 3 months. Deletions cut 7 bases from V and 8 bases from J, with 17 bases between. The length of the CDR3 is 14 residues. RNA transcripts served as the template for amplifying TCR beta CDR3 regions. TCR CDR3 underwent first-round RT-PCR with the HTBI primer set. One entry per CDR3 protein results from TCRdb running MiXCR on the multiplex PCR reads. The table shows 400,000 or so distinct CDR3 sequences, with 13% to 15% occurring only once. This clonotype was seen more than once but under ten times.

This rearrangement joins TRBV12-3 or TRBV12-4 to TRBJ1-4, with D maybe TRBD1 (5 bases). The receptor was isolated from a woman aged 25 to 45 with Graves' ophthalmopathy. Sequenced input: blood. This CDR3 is CASTQTATGEKLFF. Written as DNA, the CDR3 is TGTGCCAGCACCCAGACAGCAACGGGGGAAAAACTGTTTTTT.